This TCR beta chain was obtained from a study of PD-1 blockade in classical Hodgkin lymphoma. Regarding time point: cycle 4 day 1 (C4D1), after six to seven weeks of nivolumab. Brentuximab vedotin exposure varied among the patients, all of whom had relapsed after autologous stem cell transplantation. Assay used: immunoSEQ multiplex PCR; TCRdb lists only in-frame clones, some missing. The sample shows fewer than 95,000 clones, about 83% of them seen only once. The receptor's source is a human donor with classical Hodgkin lymphoma. The material sequenced was peripheral blood mononuclear cells (PBMCs), taken before the fourth cycle of nivolumab.

The CDR3 protein is CASSLHRDGNTIYF. Here the CDR3 DNA reads TGTGCCAGCAGTTTACATCGCGACGGAAACACCATATATTTT. V gene TRBV25-1 combines with J gene TRBJ1-3; D unclear. Germline lookup yields CDR1 MGHDK and CDR2 SYGVNS. This CDR3 has 14 residues. Trimming took 5 bases from V and 4 from J, leaving 12 bases between them.